Listed here are 28 T cell receptor beta chains from one sample, sequenced in a study. MiXCR was run by TCRdb on the 5' RACE reads, yielding one entry per CDR3 protein. The table shows 10,000 to 15,000 distinct CDR3 sequences, with under 25% occurring only once. Material: naive CD4+ T cells sorted from blood. The subset: naive CD4+ T cells, CD4+CD45RA+CD25-. These receptors came from a female donor with breast cancer.

This clonotype has only a few counts. This chain connects TRBV6-1 to TRBJ1-1; D not resolved. V shed 4 bases and J shed 1 base, with 7 bases lying between them. The CDR3 has 13 residues. Germline loops: CDR1 MNHNS, CDR2 SASEGT. The CDR3 nucleotides read TGTGCCAGCAGTGGAATCGCGAACACTGAAGCTTTCTTT. Its translation: CASSGIANTEAFF.

This clonotype was counted ten times or more. V and J are TRBV12-3 or TRBV12-4 and TRBJ2-2, with D unresolved. Trimming removed 3 bases from V and 1 base from J, with 6 bases in between. The CDR3 has 14 residues. CDR3 loop: CASSLGGNTGELFF. The CDR3 region has the DNA TGTGCCAGCAGTTTGGGCGGGAACACCGGGGAGCTGTTTTTT.

Only a few counts were recorded for this clonotype. The chain employs TRBV18 and TRBJ2-7; D is ambiguous. The CDR3 spans 13 residues. Per the germline V gene, CDR1 is KGHSH and CDR2 is LQKENI. V shed 5 bases and J shed 7 bases, with 15 bases lying between them. The CDR3 region has the DNA TGTGCCAGCTCATCGGCGGAGCGCTGGGAGCAGTACTTC. Amino acids: CASSSAERWEQYF.

This clonotype has more than one count but fewer than ten. The chain has TRBV6-5 and TRBJ1-2; no clear D gene. In germline, CDR1 is MNHEY, CDR2 SVGAGI. V was clipped by 6 bases and J by 4 bases, with 18 bases between them. The CDR3 contains 15 residues. Written as DNA, the CDR3 is TGTGCCAGCAGAAACGGGCCTGAGGGTAGCTATGGCTACACCTTC. Translation: CASRNGPEGSYGYTF.

This clonotype was detected only a few times. V usage is TRBV3-1 and J usage is TRBJ1-1; 8 bases map to TRBD1. J lost 4 bases, V lost 4 bases, and 11 bases had no gene match. Per the germline V gene, CDR1 is LGHDT and CDR2 is YNNKEL (reference sequence). The CDR3 extends over 16 amino acids. CDR3 protein: CASSRPGQGSGTEAFF. DNA of the CDR3: TGTGCCAGCAGCCGCCCTGGACAGGGTTCGGGCACTGAAGCTTTCTTT. Looking up the rest from reference TRBV3-1 and TRBJ1-1 gives the full variable domain: DTAVSQTPKYLVTQMGNDKSIKCEQNLGHDTMYWYKQDSKKFLKIMFSYNNKELIINETVPNRFSPKSPDKAHLNLHINSLELGDSAVYFCASSRPGQGSGTEAFFGQGTRLTVV.

There are many counts of this clonotype. The chain uses TRBV7-8 and TRBJ1-5; D is ambiguous. Trimming cost V 0 bases and J 2 bases, with 20 bases left between them. The CDR3 totals 19 residues. Germline values: CDR1 SGHVS, CDR2 FQNEAQ. CDR3 DNA sequence: TGTGCCAGCAGCTTAGCGAGCCCTCAGGTCCTACGGGGCAATCAGCCCCAGCATTTT. Translated: CASSLASPQVLRGNQPQHF.

CDR3 nucleotide sequence: TGCGCCAGCAGCTTGGAGACAGCGAACTACGAGCAGTACTTC. This sequence encodes CASSLETANYEQYF. This chain links TRBV5-1 with TRBJ2-7; perhaps TRBD1 as D (5 bases). Germline V lookup: CDR1 SGHRS, CDR2 YFSETQ. Trimming left V 0 bases short and J 3 bases short, with 10 bases between. The CDR3 spans 14 residues.

This clonotype is judged large. J is TRBJ1-1 and V is TRBV20-1; no reliable D call. Trimming took 3 bases from V and 9 from J, leaving 11 bases between them. CDR1 DFQATT and CDR2 SNEGSKA come from the germline V gene (reference sequence). The CDR3 extends over 11 amino acids. The CDR3 sequence is CSARDGMKAFF. CDR3 DNA sequence: TGCAGTGCTAGGGACGGAATGAAAGCTTTCTTT.

This clonotype was recorded many times. This rearrangement joins TRBV24-1 to TRBJ2-1; D unclear. V lost 4 bases and J 0 bases, leaving 9 bases between the germline ends. CDR3 length: 15 residues. In germline, CDR1 is KGHDR, CDR2 SFDVKD. CDR3 nucleotide sequence: TGTGCCACCAGTGACCCGACATCCTCCTACAATGAGCAGTTCTTC. As protein: CATSDPTSSYNEQFF.

This chain uses TRBV7-2 with TRBJ1-6; 8 bases match TRBD1. The germline V gene has CDR1 SGHTA and CDR2 FQGNSA. Germline trimming cut 7 bases from V and 7 bases from J; bases unmatched to any gene: 9. CDR3 size: 15 residues. CDR3 coding DNA: TGTGCCAGCAACTCATGGACAGGGAACAATTCACCCCTCCACTTT. Residues: CASNSWTGNNSPLHF. Filled out from reference TRBV7-2 and TRBJ1-6, the complete variable domain reads GAGVSQSPSNKVTEKGKDVELRCDPISGHTALYWYRQSLGQGLEFLIYFQGNSAPDKSGLPSDRFSAERTGGSVSTLTIQRTQQEDSAVYLCASNSWTGNNSPLHFGNGTRLTVT.

There are a few counts of this clonotype. The chain has TRBV7-9 and TRBJ2-1, with 12 bases identical to TRBD2. The CDR3 totals 15 residues. The J segment lost 5 bases and the V segment lost 5 bases, leaving 4 bases of the junction unmatched. Germline V CDR1 and CDR2: SEHNR, FQNEAQ (reference sequence). CDR3 sequence: CASSHRLAGDNEQFF. The CDR3 bases are TGTGCCAGCAGCCACCGACTAGCGGGGGACAATGAGCAGTTCTTC.

By share, this clonotype counts as medium-sized (0.01 to 0.1%). This chain links TRBV12-3 or TRBV12-4 with TRBJ1-1, with no clear D. This CDR3 has 13 residues. V was trimmed by 3 bases and J by 7 bases, leaving 12 bases between them. Here the CDR3 reads CASSLVWFREAFF. The CDR3 region has the DNA TGTGCCAGCAGTTTGGTTTGGTTCCGTGAAGCTTTCTTT.

The rearrangement uses TRBV7-3 and TRBJ1-1; no firm D call. This CDR3 is 13 amino acids long. The V gene lost 5 bases and the J gene lost 4 bases, with 11 bases spanning the gap. The V gene's germline CDR1 is SGHTA and CDR2 FQGTGA. The CDR3: CASSPSEITEAFF. The CDR3 DNA is TGTGCCAGCAGCCCCTCAGAAATCACTGAAGCTTTCTTT.

This clonotype appeared a few times. This may stem from a read error, because a much larger clone lies one nucleotide away. The chain couples TRBV20-1 to TRBJ2-5; TRBD2 agrees at 8 bases. Germline V gene lookup returns CDR1 DFQATT and CDR2 SNEGSKA (reference sequence). With V trimmed by 5 bases and J by 6 bases, 5 bases remained unmatched. The CDR3 runs to 12 residues. CDR3: CSAGGTRQTQYF. The CDR3 DNA reads TGCAGTGCTGGCGGGACTAGGCAGACCCAGTACTTC.

This clonotype was detected a few times. A much larger clonotype is one base distant, so this may be a read error. V gene TRBV3-1 combines with J gene TRBJ1-1; TRBD1 agrees at 7 bases. This CDR3 spans 15 amino acids. Germline CDR1 reads LGHDT; CDR2 reads YNNKEL (reference sequence). Written as DNA, the CDR3 is TGTGCCAGCAGCCAAGCCAAGCTTGCCGACAGGGTTGCTCTCTTT. Its translation: CASSQAKLADRVALF.

Turning to this clonotype: One base away lies a much larger clone, so this may be a sequencing read error. This chain joins TRBV12-3 or TRBV12-4 and TRBJ2-1; D possibly uses TRBD1 or TRBD2 (5 bases each). This CDR3 comprises 17 residues. Trimming took off 6 bases at V and 0 bases at J, with 18 bases between the two ends. As DNA, the CDR3 is TGTGCCAGCAGCCGATTACGGGACCTAAGCTCCTACAATGAGCAGTTCTTC. Translating gives CASSRLRDLSSYNEQFF.

In regard to this clonotype: The conserved final phenylalanine or tryptophan is absent from the CDR3, which likely points to a read error. V gene TRBV30 combines with J gene TRBJ1-5, with TRBD1 as a possible D gene (5 bases). The ends were cut back, 3 bases at V and 4 bases at J, with 10 bases in the middle. The CDR3 is 13 residues long. Germline V gene sequence: CDR1 GTSNPN, CDR2 SVGIG (reference sequence). CDR3 amino acids: CAWSPDSNQPQHI. In DNA form, the CDR3 reads TGTGCCTGGAGCCCTGACAGTAATCAGCCCCAGCATATT.

Ten or more counts support this clonotype. The rearrangement joins TRBV29-1 to TRBJ1-1; D might be TRBD1 (5 bases). The CDR3 extends over 13 amino acids. Germline loops: CDR1 SQVTM, CDR2 ANQGSEA. Trimming took 7 bases from V and 4 from J, leaving 16 bases between them. The CDR3 DNA follows: TGCAGCGCTACCGGACGGAGGGGCACTGAAGCTTTCTTT. Protein sequence: CSATGRRGTEAFF.

This clonotype was found many times. The chain links TRBV25-1 to TRBJ1-1; unclear D gene. Trimming removed 7 bases from V and 3 bases from J, with 15 bases in between. Germline V lookup: CDR1 MGHDK, CDR2 SYGVNS. The CDR3 is 14 amino acids. CDR3 DNA sequence: TGTGCCAGCACCCCTCCGGGTGGAGACACTGAAGCTTTCTTT. Translating gives CASTPPGGDTEAFF.

The chain links TRBV5-1 to TRBJ2-1; possibly TRBD2 for D (6 bases). V dropped 4 bases and J dropped 3 bases, with 14 bases sitting between them. This CDR3 has 15 amino acids. The germline V gene has CDR1 SGHRS and CDR2 YFSETQ. The CDR3 DNA reads TGCGCCAGCAGCCCTCCGGGACTCATCTACAATGAGCAGTTCTTC. It yields the protein CASSPPGLIYNEQFF.

This clonotype showed up many times. The chain joins TRBV14 to TRBJ2-1; 9 bases are a match to TRBD2. Germline CDR1 is SGHDN and CDR2 is FVKESK. The CDR3 is made up of 18 amino acids. V lost 0 bases, J lost 3 bases, and 9 bases stayed unmatched. The DNA for the CDR3 is TGTGCCAGCAGCCAAGACTCATCTGGACTAGCGAACTACAATGAGCAGTTCTTC. Translating gives CASSQDSSGLANYNEQFF.

This clonotype was recorded at least ten times. The CDR3 sequence: CSATRGTGRTYEQYF. The CDR3 nucleotides are TGCAGTGCCACCCGGGGGACAGGGAGGACCTACGAGCAGTACTTC. The rearrangement joins TRBV20-1 to TRBJ2-7, with 9 bases aligning to TRBD1. After removal of 6 bases from V and 2 bases from J, the junction contained 11 bases not matched to a gene. The CDR3 consists of 15 residues. In germline, CDR1 is DFQATT, CDR2 SNEGSKA (reference sequence).

This clonotype is labeled as medium-sized. This chain joins TRBV7-9 and TRBJ2-1, with 8 bases matching TRBD2. Trimming at V came to 5 bases and at J to 7 bases, leaving 7 bases not matched to a gene. Germline assignment: CDR1 SEHNR and CDR2 FQNEAQ (reference sequence). This CDR3 has 14 amino acids. CDR3 sequence (DNA): TGTGCCAGCAGCCCCGCCGGGACTAGAAATGAGCAGTTCTTC. Protein product: CASSPAGTRNEQFF.

This clonotype occurred many times. CDR3 sequence (DNA): TGTGCCAGCAGCCCGGGGACTTTGCGAGATACGCAGTATTTT. This translates into CASSPGTLRDTQYF. This sequence joins TRBV11-2 and TRBJ2-3, with a tentative D call TRBD2 (6 bases). The CDR3 loop spans 14 amino acids. The ends were cut back, 5 bases at V and 5 bases at J, with 14 bases in the middle. Per the germline V gene, CDR1 is SGHAT and CDR2 is FQNNGV. Full variable domain (remainder filled in from reference TRBV11-2 and TRBJ2-3): EAGVAQSPRYKIIEKRQSVAFWCNPISGHATLYWYQQILGQGPKLLIQFQNNGVVDDSQLPKDRFSAERLKGVDSTLKIQPAKLEDSAVYLCASSPGTLRDTQYFGPGTRLTVL.

A word on this clonotype: The conserved closing phenylalanine or tryptophan is absent in this CDR3, likely reflecting a read error. V usage is TRBV9 and J usage is TRBJ2-1; D ambiguous. The V end lost 6 bases, the J end lost 3 bases, and 10 bases lay between the germline ends. The CDR3 extends over 13 amino acids. Germline CDR1 is SGDLS and CDR2 is YYNGEE. CDR3 region: CASNHVGYNEQFY. For the CDR3, the DNA is TGTGCCAGCAACCATGTGGGCTACAATGAGCAGTTCTAC.

Only a few counts were recorded for this clonotype. Being one base from a much bigger clone, this may be a read error. The rearrangement links TRBV5-1 to TRBJ2-5; a weak D match, TRBD2 (6 bases). Trimming shortened V by 2 bases and J by 5 bases, and 13 bases separated the two germline ends. Germline CDR1 is SGHRS and CDR2 is YFSETQ. The length of the CDR3 is 14 residues. As DNA, the CDR3 is TGCGCCAGCAGCTTACTAGCAGTGAAGGAGACCCAGTACTTC. Amino acids: CASSLLAVKETQYF.

The table lists this clonotype with many counts. V and J are TRBV2 and TRBJ2-5; D tentatively fits TRBD1 or TRBD2 (5 bases each). The CDR3 extends over 16 amino acids. The V and J ends lost 3 bases and 4 bases respectively, with 18 bases between them. The germline V gene encodes CDR1 SNHLY and CDR2 FYNNEI. The CDR3 region has the DNA TGTGCCAGCAGTGATTCTTATGGGGAGAGGGGAGAGACCCAGTACTTC. Amino acids: CASSDSYGERGETQYF. The full variable domain, its missing parts supplied by reference TRBV2 and TRBJ2-5, is EPEVTQTPSHQVTQMGQEVILRCVPISNHLYFYWYRQILGQKVEFLVSFYNNEISEKSEIFDDQFSVERPDGSNFTLKIRSTKLEDSAMYFCASSDSYGERGETQYFGPGTRLLVL.

This clonotype is labeled as medium-sized. The chain joins TRBV4-1 to TRBJ1-3; tentatively, D is TRBD1 (6 bases). CDR3 length equals 17 residues. The germline V and J ends were trimmed by 3 bases and 0 bases, with 15 bases remaining between them. Germline values: CDR1 MGHRA, CDR2 YSYEKL. The CDR3 here is CASSQGAAGYSGNTIYF. CDR3 bases: TGCGCCAGCAGCCAGGGGGCAGCCGGCTACTCTGGAAACACCATATATTTT.